The subject of this entry is one T cell receptor beta chain. The antigen remains undetermined. A second roughly 6 to 12 cycle PCR used barcoded and J-beta primers. TCRdb fed the 5' RACE reads into MiXCR, producing one record per CDR3 protein. The sample shows a few hundred thousand distinct CDR3 sequences, about a quarter of them seen only once. The sample belongs to a study of blood T cells in healthy people across ages. Whole-study findings and limits: Possibly, changes in expanded clonotypes were confounded because donor CMV status was unknown.

The same sample was also used in a study of T cells of mothers and their children.

The sequence was collected from a boy younger than 10 in good health. The material sequenced was blood.

The CDR3 DNA reads as TGCAGCGTTGTGGCCCCGTACCAAGAGACCCAGTACTTC. Encoded protein: CSVVAPYQETQYF. The V call is TRBV29-1, the J call TRBJ2-5; D call uncertain. The V end was cut by 4 bases, the J end by 0 bases, with 9 bases between. The CDR3 covers 13 residues. The germline CDR1 and CDR2 sequences are SQVTM and ANQGSEA. Complete variable domain (other parts from reference TRBV29-1 and TRBJ2-5): SAVISQKPSRDICQRGTSLTIQCQVDSQVTMMFWYRQQPGQSLTLIATANQGSEATYESGFVIDKFPISRPNLTFSTLTVSNMSPEDSSIYLCSVVAPYQETQYFGPGTRLLVL.